The 5 T cell receptor beta chains below were found in one sample sequenced in a study of blood T cell repertoires in COVID-19. Libraries were prepared by immunoSEQ multiplex PCR; TCRdb keeps only in-frame clonotypes and omits some of them. The sample has fewer than 300,000 clones, about nine tenths seen once; the top ten hold 11%. Sequencing used peripheral blood. The receptor set was obtained from a middle-aged man with COVID-19, enrolled during active disease.

The chain joins TRBV11-3 to TRBJ2-7; 7 positions agree with TRBD2. V lost 5 bases and J lost 2; bases outside the gene matches: 6. Germline values: CDR1 SGHNT, CDR2 YENEEA. The CDR3 runs to 14 residues. CDR3: CASSPGGGTYEQYF. The CDR3 DNA reads as TGTGCCAGCAGCCCGGGCGGGGGTACCTACGAGCAGTACTTC.

V gene TRBV7-2 combines with J gene TRBJ1-1, with a possible D match to TRBD1 (5 bases). This CDR3 region has 14 residues. Germline V CDR1 and CDR2: SGHTA, FQGNSA. V lost 2 bases and J lost 7, with 14 bases in between. In DNA form, the CDR3 reads TGTGCCAGCAGCTTAAGTGACGGGAGGGGTGAAGCTTTCTTT. Residues: CASSLSDGRGEAFF.

This clone has only one observation. This sequence joins TRBV3-1 (or the pseudogene TRBV3-2) and TRBJ2-1; D perhaps matches TRBD2 (6 bases). V lost 0 bases to trimming and J lost 7 bases, with 19 bases between them. CDR3 length equals 17 residues. Germline V gene sequence: CDR1 LGHDT, CDR2 YNNKEL (reference sequence). The DNA for the CDR3 is TGTGCCAGCAGCCAAGATCGGCGGAGGAGGGCGGAGAATGAGCAGTTCTTC. It yields the protein CASSQDRRRRAENEQFF.

The chain links TRBV6-2 or TRBV6-3 to TRBJ2-3; TRBD1 matches 7 bases. The CDR3 loop spans 15 amino acids. Germline-derived CDR1 and CDR2 are MNHEY and SVGEGT. Losses at the gene ends were 2 bases for V and 2 bases for J; bases not matched to a gene: 4. The CDR3 nucleotides are TGTGCCAGCAGTTACGACGGGACAGTCACAGATACGCAGTATTTT. The encoded protein is CASSYDGTVTDTQYF.

This chain uses TRBV13 with TRBJ2-1, with 8 bases identical to TRBD1. This CDR3 is 16 amino acids long. Trimming cost V 5 bases and J 7 bases; bases outside gene matches: 13. CDR1 is PRHDT, CDR2 FYEKMQ, per germline (reference sequence). The CDR3 loop reads CASSPYQGQGGNEQFF. DNA of the CDR3: TGTGCCAGCAGCCCCTACCAAGGACAGGGCGGGAATGAGCAGTTCTTC.